One T cell receptor beta chain is described in this entry. At one of its ends the junction is not consistent with the germline gene, which may arise from a read error. The entry originates in a study of shared clonotypes between healthy human individuals. The germline V gene encodes CDR1 SSHAT and CDR2 FNYEAQ (reference sequence). This CDR3 has 14 residues. A roughly 200 ng quantity of DNA, 30,000 to 35,000 T cell genomes, went into the sorted-subset replicate PCRs. Profiled with immunoSEQ multiplex PCR; TCRdb holds only in-frame clones, not every one. This table holds roughly 2.5 million clones, 90% to 95% found once. Among the donors, all were Caucasian adults who lived in Nashville, Tennessee. Splitting of CD4+ cells produced CD45RA+ naive and CD45RA-negative memory subsets.

This sequence joins TRBV7-7 and TRBJ2-2; perhaps TRBD2 as D (5 bases). The TCR was taken from a man aged 18 to 29 in good health. Source material: naive CD4+ T cells sorted from blood. This sample's subset: CD45RA+ positively selected. The DNA of the CDR3 is TGTGCTAGCAGCGAACTAGAGAACACCGGGGAGCTGTTTTTT. Residues: CASSELENTGELFF. Filled out from reference TRBV7-7 and TRBJ2-2, the complete variable domain reads GAGVSQSPRYKVTKRGQDVTLRCDPISSHATLYWYQQALGQGPEFLTYFNYEAQPDKSGLPSDRFSAERPEGSISTLTIQRTEQRDSAMYRCASSELENTGELFFGEGSRLTVL.